This T cell receptor beta chain was recovered during a study of blood T cells in healthy people across ages. A single count supports this clonotype. Next came a second PCR, run for roughly 7 to 12 cycles, which used a sample-barcoded 5' primer along with a J-beta primer mix. Using its own MiXCR run on the 5' RACE reads, TCRdb lists one record per CDR3 protein. The table includes roughly 730,000 distinct CDR3 sequences, roughly three fifths detected once. Looked up from germline, CDR1 is SGHDN and CDR2 is FVKESK. The CDR3 sequence is 17 residues long. Sequences were obtained from blood. The rearrangement links TRBV14 to TRBJ2-4; 8 bases map to TRBD2. The J call may be in error: the DNA end matches TRBJ2-5 better. The TCR was taken from a man between 35 and 55 years old in good health. In nucleotides, the CDR3 is TGTGCCAGCAGCCCCGCCTCCGGGGGGGGACTACGAGAGACCCAGTACTTC. Residues: CASSPASGGGLRETQYF.